The TCR beta chain described here comes from a study of vaccination effects on CD4 cells after COVID-19. The germline V gene has CDR1 SNHLY and CDR2 FYNNEI. Deletions cut 1 base from V and 4 bases from J, with 8 bases between. The CDR3 runs to 14 residues. Profiled with immunoSEQ multiplex PCR; TCRdb holds only in-frame clones, not every one. The repertoire holds about 31,000 clones, 80% seen once, with over 4.5% in the top ten. A remark on this clone: Its antigen remains unknown.

Sequencing in the ViraFEST assay came after antigen-specific CD4+ T cells had been expanded with viral peptide pools, which were used to stimulate PBMC. Following 10 days of culture, CD4+ T cells were isolated. Either the BNT162b2 or mRNA-1273 vaccine was given to participants in two doses. V is TRBV2 and J is TRBJ1-5; D ambiguous. The TCR comes from a human donor who received a COVID-19 vaccine. Some clones in this sample may be carry-over from other donors' samples. The material was CD4+ T cells from PBMCs cultured with SARS-CoV-2 spike peptides, obtained after COVID-19 vaccination. CDR3: CASSEVGSNQPQHF. The CDR3 nucleotides are TGTGCCAGCAGTGAAGTTGGAAGTAATCAGCCCCAGCATTTT.